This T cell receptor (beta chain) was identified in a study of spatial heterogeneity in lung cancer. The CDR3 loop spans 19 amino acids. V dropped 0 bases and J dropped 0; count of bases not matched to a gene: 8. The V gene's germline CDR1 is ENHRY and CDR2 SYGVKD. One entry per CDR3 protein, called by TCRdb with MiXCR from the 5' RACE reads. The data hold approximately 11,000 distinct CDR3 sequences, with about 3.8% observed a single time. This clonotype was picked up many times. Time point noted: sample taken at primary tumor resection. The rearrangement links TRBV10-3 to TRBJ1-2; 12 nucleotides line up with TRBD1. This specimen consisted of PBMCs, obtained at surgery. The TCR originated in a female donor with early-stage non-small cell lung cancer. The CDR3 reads CAISESIGTGGDPNYGYTF. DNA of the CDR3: TGTGCCATCAGTGAGTCGATCGGGACAGGGGGCGACCCTAACTATGGCTACACCTTC.